Following are 15 T cell receptor beta chains from one sample sequenced in a study of CD8 T cells in ankylosing spondylitis. Each CDR3 protein is one row after TCRdb ran MiXCR on the 5' RACE reads. Altogether about 340,000 distinct CDR3 sequences are present, roughly 22% being singletons, with the ten largest covering approximately 14%. The sample was blood, either unsorted or a sorted T cell fraction (not recorded which). Receptors originate from a male donor with ankylosing spondylitis or in good health (not recorded which).

This clonotype occurred a few times. The chain couples TRBV9 to TRBJ2-5, with TRBD2 as a possible D gene (7 bases). Trimming removed 3 bases from V and 5 bases from J, with 11 bases in between. This CDR3 contains 13 residues. Germline CDR1 reads SGDLS; CDR2 reads YYNGEE. The CDR3 DNA is TGTGCCAGCAGCGGGGGGGGCAGGGAGACCCAGTACTTC. Residues: CASSGGGRETQYF.

This clonotype was detected a few times. This chain joins TRBV12-3 or TRBV12-4 and TRBJ2-3, with 7 bases aligning to TRBD2. The CDR3 consists of 16 residues. J was trimmed by 3 bases and V by 2 bases; bases with no gene match: 8. This CDR3 is CASSLTAGRETDTQYF. In nucleotides, the CDR3 is TGTGCCAGCAGTTTAACTGCGGGGAGGGAGACAGATACGCAGTATTTT.

CDR3 coding DNA: TGTGCCAGCAGCTCGTCCTCCGGGACAGGGGGCGTGGATGGCTACACCTTC. Translating it yields CASSSSSGTGGVDGYTF. The chain has TRBV7-8 and TRBJ1-2; 12 nucleotides agree with TRBD1. CDR1 is SGHVS and CDR2 is FQNEAQ in the germline V gene. The CDR3 totals 17 residues. J gave up 6 bases and V 4 bases, and 12 bases lay outside the gene matches. The full variable domain, with the rest looked up from reference TRBV7-8 and TRBJ1-2, is GAGVSQSPRYKVAKRGQDVALRCDPISGHVSLFWYQQALGQGPEFLTYFQNEAQLDKSGLPSDRFFAERPEGSVSTLKIQRTQQEDSAVYLCASSSSSGTGGVDGYTFGSGTRLTVV.

This clonotype occurred a few times. V is TRBV4-1 and J is TRBJ2-3, with a weak D call TRBD2 (6 bases). CDR3 length equals 16 residues. Germline V gives CDR1 MGHRA, CDR2 YSYEKL. Trimming pared 4 bases from V and 0 bases from J, leaving 14 bases between. The CDR3 sequence: CASSLSAGTSTDTQYF. In DNA form, the CDR3 reads TGCGCCAGCAGCCTTTCGGCCGGGACTAGCACAGATACGCAGTATTTT.

The CDR3, as DNA: TGTGCCAGCAGCTTCAGGACGAGGACAGACTACAATGAGCAGTTCTTC. Protein: CASSFRTRTDYNEQFF. The genes are TRBV7-9 and TRBJ2-1, with a weak D call TRBD1 (6 bases). The CDR3 loop spans 16 amino acids. Trimming stripped 3 bases from V and 3 bases from J, with 15 bases between. CDR1 and CDR2 from the germline V gene are SEHNR and FQNEAQ (reference sequence).

The genes are TRBV4-1 and TRBJ2-3; 7 bases match TRBD1. After removal of 0 bases from V and 4 bases from J, the junction contained 4 bases not matched to a gene. Looked up from germline, CDR1 is MGHRA and CDR2 is YSYEKL. CDR3 length equals 15 residues. The CDR3 loop is CASSQDRGNADTQYF. The CDR3 coding sequence is TGCGCCAGCAGCCAAGACAGGGGGAACGCAGATACGCAGTATTTT.

The chain has TRBV7-8 and TRBJ2-7; D ambiguous. V lost 5 bases to trimming and J lost 1 base, with 15 bases between them. Per germline, CDR1 SGHVS and CDR2 FQNEAQ. The CDR3 runs 15 residues. The CDR3 DNA sequence: TGTGCCAGCAGCCAATTTGCAGGCTCATCCTACGAGCAGTACTTC. Protein product: CASSQFAGSSYEQYF. The variable domain in full, with the rest retrieved from reference TRBV7-8 and TRBJ2-7, is GAGVSQSPRYKVAKRGQDVALRCDPISGHVSLFWYQQALGQGPEFLTYFQNEAQLDKSGLPSDRFFAERPEGSVSTLKIQRTQQEDSAVYLCASSQFAGSSYEQYFGPGTRLTVT.

The rearrangement uses TRBV7-8 and TRBJ2-1, with D possibly matching TRBD2 (6 bases). Trimming removed 5 bases from V and 6 bases from J, with 20 bases in between. Germline lookup yields CDR1 SGHVS and CDR2 FQNEAQ. This CDR3 spans 16 amino acids. The CDR3 region is CASSHFALASGNEQFF. CDR3 nucleotides: TGTGCCAGCAGCCATTTCGCGCTAGCGAGTGGCAATGAGCAGTTCTTC.

This clonotype was observed a handful of times. V and J are TRBV7-3 and TRBJ2-1, with D uncertain. The CDR3 has 13 residues. Germline values: CDR1 SGHTA, CDR2 FQGTGA. V lost 2 bases and J lost 7, with 9 bases in between. As DNA, the CDR3 is TGTGCCAGCAGCTTACGTCTTGGGAATGAGCAGTTCTTC. It translates to CASSLRLGNEQFF.

This clonotype has ten or more counts. The J gene is TRBJ1-5, the V gene TRBV4-1; TRBD1 agrees at 9 bases. This CDR3 comprises 14 residues. Germline V gene sequence: CDR1 MGHRA, CDR2 YSYEKL. J was trimmed by 5 bases and V by 3 bases; bases with no gene match: 2. CDR3 protein: CASSQGQGDQPQHF. CDR3 in DNA: TGCGCCAGCAGCCAGGGACAGGGTGATCAGCCCCAGCATTTT.

The genes are TRBV7-2 and TRBJ2-3; 8 bases line up with TRBD1. Germline CDR1 SGHTA, CDR2 FQGNSA. V shed 5 bases and J 2 bases; nucleotides not matched to a gene: 6. The CDR3 loop spans 15 amino acids. The CDR3 sequence: CASSAGQAHTDTQYF. The DNA for the CDR3 is TGTGCCAGCAGCGCGGGACAGGCGCACACAGATACGCAGTATTTT.

This rearrangement joins TRBV5-6 to TRBJ2-4; D is ambiguous. Per the germline V gene, CDR1 is SGHDT and CDR2 is YYEEEE. The CDR3 is made up of 13 amino acids. V gave up 3 bases and J gave up 8 bases, with 12 bases separating them. Here the CDR3 DNA reads TGTGCCAGCAGCTCCCTTGAACGATACATTCAGTACTTC. Protein: CASSSLERYIQYF. Supplemented by reference TRBV5-6 and TRBJ2-4, the full variable domain reads DAGVTQSPTHLIKTRGQQVTLRCSPKSGHDTVSWYQQALGQGPQFIFQYYEEEERQRGNFPDRFSGHQFPNYSSELNVNALLLGDSALYLCASSSLERYIQYFGAGTRLSVL.

This clonotype was counted between two and nine times. This chain connects TRBV28 to TRBJ1-1, with unresolved D. CDR1 and CDR2 (germline): MDHEN, SYDVKM. With 8 bases removed from V and 3 bases from J, the gap between germline ends came to 7 bases. This CDR3 comprises 11 residues. CDR3 loop: CASRRDTEAFF. The CDR3 coding sequence is TGTGCCAGCCGACGGGACACTGAAGCTTTCTTT.

This clonotype was counted a few times. The chain is built from TRBV27 and TRBJ2-7; D call uncertain. CDR3 length: 14 amino acids. Germline values: CDR1 MNHEY, CDR2 SMNVEV (reference sequence). The germline V and J ends were trimmed by 3 bases and 2 bases, with 11 bases remaining between them. CDR3 bases: TGTGCCAGCAGTTTTCGCAGTGAAACCTACGAGCAGTACTTC. Its protein is CASSFRSETYEQYF.

The rearrangement uses TRBV4-2 and TRBJ1-1; D might be TRBD1 (5 bases). CDR1 and CDR2 (germline): LGHNA, YNFKEQ. Trimming left V 1 base short and J 5 bases short, with 8 bases between. This CDR3 has 13 amino acids. CDR3 nucleotides: TGTGCCAGCAGCCAAGGGGGGTGGACTGAAGCTTTCTTT. Its protein product is CASSQGGWTEAFF.